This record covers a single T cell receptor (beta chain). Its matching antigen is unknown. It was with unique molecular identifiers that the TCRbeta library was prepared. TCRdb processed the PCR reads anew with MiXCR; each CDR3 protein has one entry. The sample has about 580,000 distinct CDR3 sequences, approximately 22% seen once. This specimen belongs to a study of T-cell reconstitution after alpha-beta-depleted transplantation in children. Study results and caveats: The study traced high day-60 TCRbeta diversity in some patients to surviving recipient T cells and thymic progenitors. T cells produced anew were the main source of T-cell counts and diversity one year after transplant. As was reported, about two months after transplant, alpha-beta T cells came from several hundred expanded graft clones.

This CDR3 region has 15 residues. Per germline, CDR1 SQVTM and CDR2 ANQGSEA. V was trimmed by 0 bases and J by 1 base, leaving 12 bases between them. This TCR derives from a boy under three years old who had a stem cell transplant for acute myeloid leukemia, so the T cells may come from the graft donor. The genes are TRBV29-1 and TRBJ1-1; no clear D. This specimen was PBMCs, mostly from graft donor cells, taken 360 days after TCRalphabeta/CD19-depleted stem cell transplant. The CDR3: CSVEDPLSWNTEAFF. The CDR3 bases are TGCAGCGTTGAAGATCCGCTTTCCTGGAACACTGAAGCTTTCTTT.